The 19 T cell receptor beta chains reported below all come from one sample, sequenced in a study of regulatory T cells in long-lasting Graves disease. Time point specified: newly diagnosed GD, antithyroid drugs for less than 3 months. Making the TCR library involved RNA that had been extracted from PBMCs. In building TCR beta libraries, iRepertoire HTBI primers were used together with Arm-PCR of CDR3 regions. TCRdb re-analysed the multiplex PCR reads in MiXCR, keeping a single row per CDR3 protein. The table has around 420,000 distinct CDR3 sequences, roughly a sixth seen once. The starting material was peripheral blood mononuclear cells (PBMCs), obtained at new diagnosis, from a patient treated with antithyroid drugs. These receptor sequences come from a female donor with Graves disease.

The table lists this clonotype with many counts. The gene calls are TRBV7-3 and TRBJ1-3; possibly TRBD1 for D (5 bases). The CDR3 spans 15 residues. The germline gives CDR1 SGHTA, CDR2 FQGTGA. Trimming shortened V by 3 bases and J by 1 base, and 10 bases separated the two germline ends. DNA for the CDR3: TGTGCCAGCAGCTTCTCCGGGGGTTCTGGAAACACCATATATTTT. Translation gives CASSFSGGSGNTIYF.

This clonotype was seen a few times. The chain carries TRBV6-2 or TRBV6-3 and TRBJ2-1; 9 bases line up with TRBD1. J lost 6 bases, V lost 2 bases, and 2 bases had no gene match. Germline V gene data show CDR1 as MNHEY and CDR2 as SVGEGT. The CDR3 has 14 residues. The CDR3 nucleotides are TGTGCCAGCAGTTACGGGACAGGGTTCAATGAGCAGTTCTTC. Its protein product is CASSYGTGFNEQFF.

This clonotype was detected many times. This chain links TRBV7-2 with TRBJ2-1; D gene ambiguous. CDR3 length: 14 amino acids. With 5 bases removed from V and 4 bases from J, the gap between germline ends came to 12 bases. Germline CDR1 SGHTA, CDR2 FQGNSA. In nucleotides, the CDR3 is TGTGCCAGCAGCCCTTCCTGGCCTTACAATGAGCAGTTCTTC. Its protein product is CASSPSWPYNEQFF.

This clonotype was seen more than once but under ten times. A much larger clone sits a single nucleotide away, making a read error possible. The CDR3 DNA sequence: TGTGCCAGCGTTTGGACTAGCGGGCCTCAAGAGACCCAGTACTTC. Residues: CASVWTSGPQETQYF. The chain carries TRBV12-3 or TRBV12-4 and TRBJ2-5, with TRBD2 matching 11 bases. The J segment lost 2 bases and the V segment lost 8 bases, leaving 7 bases of the junction unmatched. CDR3 size: 15 residues.

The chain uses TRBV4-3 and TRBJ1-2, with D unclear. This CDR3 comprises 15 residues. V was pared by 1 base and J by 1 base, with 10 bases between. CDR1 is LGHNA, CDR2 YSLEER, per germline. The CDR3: CASSQGVDRNYGYTF. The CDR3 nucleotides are TGCGCCAGCAGCCAAGGCGTAGACCGTAACTATGGCTACACCTTC.

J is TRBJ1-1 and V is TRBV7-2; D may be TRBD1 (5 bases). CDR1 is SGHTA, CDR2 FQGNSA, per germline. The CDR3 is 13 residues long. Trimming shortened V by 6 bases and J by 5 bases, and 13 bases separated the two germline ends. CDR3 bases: TGTGCCAGCAGACCGGGAAAGGGGACTGAAGCTTTCTTT. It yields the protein CASRPGKGTEAFF.

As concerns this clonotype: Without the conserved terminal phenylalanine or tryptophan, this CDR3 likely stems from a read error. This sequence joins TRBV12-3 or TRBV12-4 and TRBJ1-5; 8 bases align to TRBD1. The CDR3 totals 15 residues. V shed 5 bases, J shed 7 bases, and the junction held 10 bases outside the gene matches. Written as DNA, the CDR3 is TGTGCCAGCAGTCTCACAGGGGGAGCGAAACAGCCCCAGCATCTT. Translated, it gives CASSLTGGAKQPQHL.

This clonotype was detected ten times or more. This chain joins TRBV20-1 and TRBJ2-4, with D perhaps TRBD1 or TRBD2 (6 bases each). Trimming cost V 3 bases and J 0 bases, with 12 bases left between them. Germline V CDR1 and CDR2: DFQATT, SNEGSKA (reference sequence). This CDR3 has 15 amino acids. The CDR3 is CSASLGGLAKNIQYF. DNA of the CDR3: TGCAGTGCTAGCTTGGGGGGCTTAGCCAAAAACATTCAGTACTTC.

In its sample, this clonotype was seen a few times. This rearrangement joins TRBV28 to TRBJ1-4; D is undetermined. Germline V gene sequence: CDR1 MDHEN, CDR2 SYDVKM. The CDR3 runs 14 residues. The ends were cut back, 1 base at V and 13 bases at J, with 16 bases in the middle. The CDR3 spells CASSLSSKTVALFF. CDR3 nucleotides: TGTGCCAGCAGTTTATCCTCCAAAACGGTTGCACTGTTTTTT.

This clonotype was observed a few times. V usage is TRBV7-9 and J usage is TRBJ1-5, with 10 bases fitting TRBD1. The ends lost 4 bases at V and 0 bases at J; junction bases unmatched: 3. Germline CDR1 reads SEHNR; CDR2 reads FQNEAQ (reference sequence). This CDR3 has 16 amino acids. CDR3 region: CASSWGTGDSNQPQHF. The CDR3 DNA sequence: TGTGCCAGCAGCTGGGGGACAGGGGATAGCAATCAGCCCCAGCATTTT.

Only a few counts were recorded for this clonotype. The DNA of the CDR3 is TGTGCCAGCAGCTCAGGGGGCAGAGACGACTACGAGCAGTACTTC. Its translation: CASSSGGRDDYEQYF. This chain uses TRBV28 with TRBJ2-7, with 8 bases lining up with TRBD1. V shed 6 bases and J 3 bases; nucleotides not matched to a gene: 10. From germline, CDR1 is MDHEN and CDR2 SYDVKM. This CDR3 contains 15 residues.

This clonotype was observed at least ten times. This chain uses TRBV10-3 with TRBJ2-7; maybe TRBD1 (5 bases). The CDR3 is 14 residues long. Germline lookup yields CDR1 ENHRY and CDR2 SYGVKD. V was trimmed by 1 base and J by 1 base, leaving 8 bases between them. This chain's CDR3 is CAISELGQSYEQYF. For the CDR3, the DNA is TGTGCCATCAGTGAGTTGGGGCAGTCCTACGAGCAGTACTTC.

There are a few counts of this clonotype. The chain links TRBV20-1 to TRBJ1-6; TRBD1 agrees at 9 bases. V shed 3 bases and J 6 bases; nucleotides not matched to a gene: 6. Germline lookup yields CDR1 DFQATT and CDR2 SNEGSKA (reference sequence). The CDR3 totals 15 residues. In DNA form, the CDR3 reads TGCAGTGCTAGCGGGACAGGGTTGCCTAATTCACCCCTCCACTTT. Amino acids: CSASGTGLPNSPLHF.

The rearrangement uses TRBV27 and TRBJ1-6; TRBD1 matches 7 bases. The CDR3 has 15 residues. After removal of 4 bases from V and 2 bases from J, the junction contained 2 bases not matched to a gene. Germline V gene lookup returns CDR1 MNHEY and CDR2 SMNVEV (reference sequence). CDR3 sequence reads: CASSSRGTYNSPLHF. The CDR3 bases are TGTGCCAGCAGTTCCAGGGGGACCTATAATTCACCCCTCCACTTT.

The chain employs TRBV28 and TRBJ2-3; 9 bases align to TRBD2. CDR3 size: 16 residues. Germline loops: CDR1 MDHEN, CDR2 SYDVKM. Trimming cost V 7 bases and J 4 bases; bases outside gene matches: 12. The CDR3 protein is CASNPGGREGPDTQYF. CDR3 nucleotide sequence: TGTGCCAGCAACCCGGGAGGGCGGGAGGGCCCAGATACGCAGTATTTT.

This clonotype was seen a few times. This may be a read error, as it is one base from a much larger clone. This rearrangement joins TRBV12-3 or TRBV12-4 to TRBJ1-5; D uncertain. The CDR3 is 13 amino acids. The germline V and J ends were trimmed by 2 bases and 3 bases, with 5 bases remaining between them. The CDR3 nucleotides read TGTGCCAGCAGTTTACAGATCAATCAGCCCCAGCATTTT. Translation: CASSLQINQPQHF.

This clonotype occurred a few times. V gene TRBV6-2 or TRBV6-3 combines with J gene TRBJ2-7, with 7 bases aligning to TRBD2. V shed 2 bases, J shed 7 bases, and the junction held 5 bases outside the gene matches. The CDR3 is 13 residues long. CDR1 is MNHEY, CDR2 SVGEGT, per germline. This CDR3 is CASSYGGDSEQYF. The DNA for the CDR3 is TGTGCCAGCAGTTACGGGGGGGACTCGGAGCAGTACTTC.

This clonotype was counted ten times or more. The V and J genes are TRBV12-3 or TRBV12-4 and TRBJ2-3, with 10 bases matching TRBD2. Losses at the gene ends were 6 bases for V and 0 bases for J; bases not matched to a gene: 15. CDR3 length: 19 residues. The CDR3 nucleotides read TGTGCCAGCAGCGGCGCCGGGACTAGCGCTTCAACTAGCACAGATACGCAGTATTTT. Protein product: CASSGAGTSASTSTDTQYF.

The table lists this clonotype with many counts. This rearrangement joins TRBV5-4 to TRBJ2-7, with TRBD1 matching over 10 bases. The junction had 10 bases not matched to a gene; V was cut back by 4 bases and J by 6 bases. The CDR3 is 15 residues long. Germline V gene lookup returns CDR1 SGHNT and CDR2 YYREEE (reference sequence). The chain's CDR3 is CASSPPGQGVSEQYF. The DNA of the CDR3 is TGTGCCAGCAGCCCCCCAGGACAGGGGGTAAGCGAGCAGTACTTC.